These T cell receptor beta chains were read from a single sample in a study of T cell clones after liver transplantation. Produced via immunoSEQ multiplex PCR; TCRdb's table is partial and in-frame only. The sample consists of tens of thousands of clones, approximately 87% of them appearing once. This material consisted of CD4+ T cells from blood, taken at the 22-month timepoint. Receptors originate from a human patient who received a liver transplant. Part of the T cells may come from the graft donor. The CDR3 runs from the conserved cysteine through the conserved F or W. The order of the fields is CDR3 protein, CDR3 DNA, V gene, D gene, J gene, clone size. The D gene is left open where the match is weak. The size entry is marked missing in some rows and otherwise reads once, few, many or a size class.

CDR3 protein: CASSSTGTSGSYEQYF; CDR3 DNA: TGTGCCAGCAGCAGCACCGGGACTAGCGGGTCCTACGAGCAGTACTTC; V gene: TRBV5-6; D gene: TRBD2; J gene: TRBJ2-7; clone size: NA
CDR3 protein: CASSLLRSAAGAYNEQFF; CDR3 DNA: TGCGCCAGCAGCCTTCTACGGTCAGCGGCGGGAGCCTACAATGAGCAGTTCTTC; V gene: TRBV4-1; D gene: TRBD2; J gene: TRBJ2-1; clone size: NA
CDR3 protein: CASSSVTAGPTGELFF; CDR3 DNA: TGTGCCAGCAGTTCAGTGACGGCAGGGCCCACCGGGGAGCTGTTTTTT; V gene: TRBV7-3; D gene: NA; J gene: TRBJ2-2; clone size: NA
CDR3 protein: CASSRYGATDTQYF; CDR3 DNA: TGTGCCAGCAGCCGTTACGGCGCGACAGATACGCAGTATTTT; V gene: TRBV6-1; D gene: NA; J gene: TRBJ2-3; clone size: NA
CDR3 protein: CASSAKGPTNTGELFF; CDR3 DNA: TGTGCCAGCAGTGCCAAGGGACCTACGAACACCGGGGAGCTGTTTTTT; V gene: TRBV2; D gene: NA; J gene: TRBJ2-2; clone size: once
CDR3 protein: CASSQNGYYGYTF; CDR3 DNA: TGCGCCAGCAGCCAAAACGGGTACTATGGCTACACCTTC; V gene: TRBV4-3; D gene: NA; J gene: TRBJ1-2; clone size: NA
CDR3 protein: CASTGGRNEQFF; CDR3 DNA: TGTGCCAGCACGGGAGGTAGGAATGAGCAGTTCTTC; V gene: TRBV7-2; D gene: TRBD2; J gene: TRBJ2-1; clone size: NA
CDR3 protein: CASRPQTGDYGYTF; CDR3 DNA: TGTGCCAGCCGACCTCAAACAGGGGACTATGGCTACACCTTC; V gene: TRBV7-2; D gene: TRBD1; J gene: TRBJ1-2; clone size: few
CDR3 protein: CASSQEIVRGGSTDTQYF; CDR3 DNA: TGCGCCAGCAGCCAAGAAATTGTCCGGGGGGGTAGCACAGATACGCAGTATTTT; V gene: TRBV4-1; D gene: TRBD2; J gene: TRBJ2-3; clone size: NA
CDR3 protein: CASSLIREDTQYF; CDR3 DNA: TGTGCCAGCAGCTTAATCAGGGAAGATACGCAGTATTTT; V gene: TRBV7-6; D gene: NA; J gene: TRBJ2-3; clone size: NA
CDR3 protein: CASSLEVSSGANVLTF; CDR3 DNA: TGTGCCAGCAGTTTGGAGGTCAGCTCTGGGGCCAACGTCCTGACTTTC; V gene: TRBV27; D gene: NA; J gene: TRBJ2-6; clone size: NA
CDR3 protein: CASSPRTDTQYF; CDR3 DNA: TGTGCCAGCTCACCACGGACAGATACGCAGTATTTT; V gene: TRBV18; D gene: NA; J gene: TRBJ2-3; clone size: NA
CDR3 protein: CASKILGAVNSPLHF; CDR3 DNA: TGCGCCAGCAAGATCTTAGGGGCCGTGAATTCACCCCTCCACTTT; V gene: TRBV5-1; D gene: NA; J gene: TRBJ1-6; clone size: NA
CDR3 protein: CAARAGVKTGELFF; CDR3 DNA: TGTGCGGCGAGAGCGGGAGTAAAAACCGGGGAGCTGTTTTTT; V gene: TRBV27; D gene: TRBD2; J gene: TRBJ2-2; clone size: NA
CDR3 protein: CASSLWSQGARNEQFF; CDR3 DNA: TGTGCCAGCAGCTTGTGGTCACAGGGGGCGCGTAATGAGCAGTTCTTC; V gene: TRBV5-4; D gene: TRBD1; J gene: TRBJ2-1; clone size: NA
CDR3 protein: CASSLQQGANEQFF; CDR3 DNA: TGCGCCAGCAGCTTACAACAGGGAGCCAATGAGCAGTTCTTC; V gene: TRBV5-1; D gene: NA; J gene: TRBJ2-1; clone size: NA
CDR3 protein: CASSEDQGAGELFF; CDR3 DNA: TGTGCCAGCAGTGAGGATCAGGGCGCCGGGGAGCTGTTTTTT; V gene: TRBV2; D gene: NA; J gene: TRBJ2-2; clone size: NA